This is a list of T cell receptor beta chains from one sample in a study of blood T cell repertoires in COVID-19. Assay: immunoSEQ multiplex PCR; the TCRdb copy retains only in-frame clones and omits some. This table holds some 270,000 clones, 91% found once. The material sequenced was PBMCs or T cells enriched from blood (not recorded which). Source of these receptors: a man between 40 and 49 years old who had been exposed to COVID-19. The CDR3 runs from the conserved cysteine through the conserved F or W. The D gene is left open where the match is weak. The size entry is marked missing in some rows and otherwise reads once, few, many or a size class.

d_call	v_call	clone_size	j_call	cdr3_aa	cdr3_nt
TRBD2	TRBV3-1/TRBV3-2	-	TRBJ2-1	CASSQIAGSSYNEQFF	TGTGCCAGCAGCCAGATAGCGGGTAGCTCCTACAATGAGCAGTTCTTC
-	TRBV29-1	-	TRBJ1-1	CSVNLQGNTEAFF	TGCAGCGTTAACTTACAGGGGAACACTGAAGCTTTCTTT
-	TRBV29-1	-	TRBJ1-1	CSVVDPGTEAFF	TGCAGCGTGGTAGATCCGGGCACTGAAGCTTTCTTT
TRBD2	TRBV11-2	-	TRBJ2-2	CASSLLAVTGELFF	TGTGCCAGCAGCTTACTAGCGGTCACCGGGGAGCTGTTTTTT
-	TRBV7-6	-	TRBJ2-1	CASSLAPGRGGDEQFF	TGTGCCAGCAGCTTAGCCCCTGGAAGGGGGGGCGATGAGCAGTTCTTC
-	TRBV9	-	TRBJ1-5	CASSVEGHTNQPQHF	TGTGCCAGCAGCGTAGAAGGACACACCAATCAGCCCCAGCATTTT
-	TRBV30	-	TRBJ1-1	CAWSFGGAEAFF	TGTGCCTGGAGTTTTGGGGGCGCTGAAGCTTTCTTT
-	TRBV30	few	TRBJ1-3	CAWDSTGNTIYF	TGTGCCTGGGACTCTACTGGAAACACCATATATTTT
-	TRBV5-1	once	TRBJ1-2	CASSVTGSPNFYGYTF	TGCGCCAGCAGCGTCACCGGGAGTCCAAACTTTTATGGCTACACCTTC
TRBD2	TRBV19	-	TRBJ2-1	CASSIAGGPGVEQFF	TGTGCCAGTAGTATAGCGGGAGGGCCGGGGGTTGAGCAGTTCTTC
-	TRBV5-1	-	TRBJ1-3	CASRNPSSGNTIYF	TGCGCCAGCAGAAATCCGAGCTCTGGAAACACCATATATTTT
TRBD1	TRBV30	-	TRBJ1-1	CAWGPGQRAFF	TGTGCCTGGGGTCCGGGACAGAGAGCTTTCTTT
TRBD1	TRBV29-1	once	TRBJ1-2	CSVEDLRQGSDKGYGYTF	TGCAGCGTTGAAGATTTGAGACAGGGGTCGGATAAGGGCTATGGCTACACCTTC
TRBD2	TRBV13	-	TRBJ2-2	CASSLYPAGRTGELFF	TGTGCCAGCAGCTTGTACCCAGCGGGAAGAACCGGGGAGCTGTTTTTT
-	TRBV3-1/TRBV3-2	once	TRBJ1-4	CASSQGVGEKLFF	TGTGCCAGCAGCCAAGGGGTGGGCGAAAAACTGTTTTTT
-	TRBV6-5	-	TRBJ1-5	CASSVQGLINQPQHF	TGTGCCAGCAGCGTCCAGGGACTCATCAATCAGCCCCAGCATTTT
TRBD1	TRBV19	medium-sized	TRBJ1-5	CASSITGGSNQPQHF	TGTGCCAGTAGTATAACAGGGGGGAGCAATCAGCCCCAGCATTTT
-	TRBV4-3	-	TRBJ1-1	CASSQDLKYGGNTEAFF	TGCGCCAGCAGCCAAGATCTTAAGTATGGCGGGAACACTGAAGCTTTCTTT
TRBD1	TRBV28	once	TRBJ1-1	CASSLIGTGNTEAFF	TGTGCCAGCAGTTTAATCGGGACAGGGAACACTGAAGCTTTCTTT
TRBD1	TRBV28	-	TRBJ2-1	CASSADRGDEQFF	TGTGCCAGCAGTGCGGACAGGGGAGATGAGCAGTTCTTC
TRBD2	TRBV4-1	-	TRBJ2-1	CASSHGTSGYNEQFF	TGCGCCAGCAGCCACGGGACTAGCGGATACAATGAGCAGTTCTTC
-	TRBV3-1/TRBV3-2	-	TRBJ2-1	CASSQGYGGELSYNEQFF	TGTGCCAGCAGCCAGGGGTATGGCGGGGAACTGTCCTACAATGAGCAGTTCTTC
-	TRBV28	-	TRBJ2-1	CASSQGQPTYNEQFF	TGTGCCAGCAGTCAAGGACAGCCTACCTACAATGAGCAGTTCTTC
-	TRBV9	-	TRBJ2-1	CASSVDAESSYNEQFF	TGTGCCAGCAGCGTAGATGCGGAGAGCTCCTACAATGAGCAGTTCTTC
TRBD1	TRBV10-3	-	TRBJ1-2	CAISTDRVSYGYTF	TGTGCCATCAGCACTGACAGGGTTTCATATGGCTACACCTTC
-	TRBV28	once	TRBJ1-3	CASSFQGSGNTIYF	TGTGCCAGCAGTTTCCAGGGCTCTGGAAACACCATATATTTT
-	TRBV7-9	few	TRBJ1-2	CASSARQFLGGYTF	TGTGCCAGCAGCGCCCGACAGTTCTTGGGCGGCTACACCTTC
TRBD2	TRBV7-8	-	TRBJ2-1	CASSLAGLAGGYNEQFF	TGTGCCAGCAGCTTAGCCGGCCTAGCGGGAGGCTACAATGAGCAGTTCTTC
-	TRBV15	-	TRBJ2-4	CATSHSGTVQNIQYF	TGTGCCACCAGCCACTCTGGTACAGTACAAAACATTCAGTACTTC
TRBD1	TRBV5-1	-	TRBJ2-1	CASSLGQGASEQFF	TGCGCCAGCAGTCTCGGACAGGGGGCGAGTGAGCAGTTCTTC
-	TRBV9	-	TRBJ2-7	CASSRGLDYEQYF	TGTGCCAGCAGCAGAGGACTGGACTACGAGCAGTACTTC
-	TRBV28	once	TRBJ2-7	CASISEVSYEQYF	TGTGCCAGCATATCGGAGGTCTCCTACGAGCAGTACTTC
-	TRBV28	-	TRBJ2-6	CASSLEALPVLTF	TGTGCCAGCAGTTTAGAGGCCTTACCGGTCCTGACTTTC
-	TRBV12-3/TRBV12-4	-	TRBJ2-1	CASRRLEGIPFF	TGTGCCAGCAGGCGACTAGAGGGAATTCCGTTCTTC
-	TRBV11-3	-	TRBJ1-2	CASSPQANYGYTF	TGTGCCAGCAGCCCCCAGGCTAACTATGGCTACACCTTC
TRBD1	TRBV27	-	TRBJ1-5	CASTQGVNQPQHF	TGTGCCAGCACTCAGGGGGTCAATCAGCCCCAGCATTTT
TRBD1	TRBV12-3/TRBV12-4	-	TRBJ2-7	CASSLDHRGEQYF	TGTGCCAGCAGTTTAGATCACAGGGGTGAGCAGTACTTC
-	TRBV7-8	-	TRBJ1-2	CASSLTLGGNGYTF	TGTGCCAGCAGCTTAACCCTGGGAGGAAATGGCTACACCTTC
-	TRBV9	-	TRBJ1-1	CASSPKGQNTEAFF	TGTGCCAGCAGCCCAAAGGGACAAAACACTGAAGCTTTCTTT
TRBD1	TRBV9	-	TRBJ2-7	CASSARSGTDLLSEQYF	TGTGCCAGCAGCGCGAGATCCGGGACAGACTTATTGAGCGAGCAGTACTTC
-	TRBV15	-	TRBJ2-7	CATSRLTMRAVGSLEQYF	TGTGCCACCAGCAGACTTACCATGCGGGCTGTCGGGTCTCTCGAGCAGTACTTC
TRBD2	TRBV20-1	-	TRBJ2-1	CSASSLDGRAAYNEQFF	TGCAGTGCTAGTTCCCTGGACGGGAGGGCCGCGTACAATGAGCAGTTCTTC
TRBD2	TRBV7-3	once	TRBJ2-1	CASSIVAGGPGNEQFF	TGTGCCAGCAGCATCGTAGCGGGAGGGCCCGGGAATGAGCAGTTCTTC
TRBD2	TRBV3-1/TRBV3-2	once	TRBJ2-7	CASSQDSGGYEQYF	TGTGCCAGCAGCCAAGATTCGGGAGGCTACGAGCAGTACTTC
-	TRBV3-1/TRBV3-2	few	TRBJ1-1	CASSQGGGFNTEAFF	TGTGCCAGCAGCCAAGGGGGGGGGTTCAACACTGAAGCTTTCTTT
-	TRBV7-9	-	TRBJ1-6	CASSLASPNSPLHF	TGTGCCAGCAGCTTAGCCAGTCCTAATTCACCCCTCCACTTT
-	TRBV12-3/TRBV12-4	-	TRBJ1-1	CASALGDSGNAFF	TGTGCCAGCGCCTTAGGGGACTCCGGGAATGCTTTCTTT
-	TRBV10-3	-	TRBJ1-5	CAISEGGLGNQPQHF	TGTGCCATCAGTGAAGGCGGCCTAGGCAATCAGCCCCAGCATTTT
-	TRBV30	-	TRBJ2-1	CAWREREREQFF	TGTGCCTGGAGGGAACGTGAGCGGGAGCAGTTCTTC
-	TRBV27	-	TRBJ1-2	CASSRQPQSYYGYTF	TGTGCCAGCAGTCGACAACCACAGTCGTACTATGGCTACACCTTC
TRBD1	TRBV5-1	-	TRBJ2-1	CASSSTTGVFGNEQFF	TGCGCCAGCAGCTCGACGACAGGGGTATTCGGCAATGAGCAGTTCTTC
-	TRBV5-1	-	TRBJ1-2	CASSLESGNGYTF	TGCGCCAGCAGCTTGGAGTCAGGGAATGGCTACACCTTC
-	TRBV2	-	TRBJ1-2	CARDSGGYTF	TGTGCCAGAGACTCCGGCGGCTACACCTTC
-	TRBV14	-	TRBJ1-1	CASSQVSDTEAFF	TGTGCCAGCAGCCAAGTGAGCGACACTGAAGCTTTCTTT
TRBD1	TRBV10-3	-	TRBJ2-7	CAIRDRDSSYEQYF	TGTGCCATCAGGGACAGGGACAGCTCCTACGAGCAGTACTTC
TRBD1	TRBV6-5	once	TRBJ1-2	CASSYSGTGNYGYTF	TGTGCCAGCAGTTACTCGGGGACAGGGAACTATGGCTACACCTTC
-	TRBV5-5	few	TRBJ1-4	CASSLPGSAEKLFF	TGTGCCAGCAGCTTGCCGGGGTCGGCGGAAAAACTGTTTTTT
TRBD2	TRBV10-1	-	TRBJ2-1	CASSEYPASGSVNEQFF	TGCGCCAGCAGTGAGTATCCCGCTAGCGGGAGTGTCAATGAGCAGTTCTTC
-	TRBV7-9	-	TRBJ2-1	CASSFQALFF	TGTGCCAGCAGCTTCCAAGCTCTGTTCTTC